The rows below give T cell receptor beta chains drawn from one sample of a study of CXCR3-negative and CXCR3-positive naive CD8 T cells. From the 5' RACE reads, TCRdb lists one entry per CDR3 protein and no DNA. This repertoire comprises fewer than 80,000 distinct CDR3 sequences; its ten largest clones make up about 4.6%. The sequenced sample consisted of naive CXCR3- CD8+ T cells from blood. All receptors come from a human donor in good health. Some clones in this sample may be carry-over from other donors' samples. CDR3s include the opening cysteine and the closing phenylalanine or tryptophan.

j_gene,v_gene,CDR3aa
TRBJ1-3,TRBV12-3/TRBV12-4,CASSQGNSGNTIYF
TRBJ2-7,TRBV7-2,CASSLGFPTGTASYEQYF
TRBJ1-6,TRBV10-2,CASSQGSSYNSPLHF
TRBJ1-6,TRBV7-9,CASRKQNSPLHF
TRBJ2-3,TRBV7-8,CASSLSLAGGTDTQYF
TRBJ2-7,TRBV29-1,CSVEGGRDNYEQYF
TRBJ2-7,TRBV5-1,CASSLAEGTEQYF
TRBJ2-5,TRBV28,CASRHQLTQGYQETQYF
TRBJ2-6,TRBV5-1,CASSFRGSQVLGSGANVLTF
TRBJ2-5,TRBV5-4,CASSHFGGWGETQYF
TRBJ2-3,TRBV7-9,CASSLGLDTQYF
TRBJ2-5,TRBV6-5,CASSYSGAARETQYF
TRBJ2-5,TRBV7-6,CASSLRHPQETQYF
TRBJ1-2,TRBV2,CCLPRPAANYGYTF
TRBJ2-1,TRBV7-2,CASSLAGRSYNEQFF
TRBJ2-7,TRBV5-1,CASSLADGSYEQYF
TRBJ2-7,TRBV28,CASSVQGQGGEQYF
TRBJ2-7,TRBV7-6,CASSLEQSGYEQYF
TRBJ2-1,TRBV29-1,CSVEPTGSSYNEQFF